Listed below are T cell receptor beta chains from one sample, sequenced in a study of cytomegalovirus exposure and HLA in healthy donors. TCRdb's copy holds only in-frame clones and misses some; the assay was immunoSEQ multiplex PCR. Of 90,000 to 120,000 clones listed, approximately 79% are singletons. The specimen was PBMCs. These receptors all come from a young man in good health and CMV-seronegative. The CDR3 runs from the conserved cysteine through the conserved F or W. Each record gives: V gene, J gene, CDR3 protein.

TRBV5-1	TRBJ1-2	CASSLDRGYGYTF
TRBV9	TRBJ2-2	CASSVQAGTGELFF
TRBV19	TRBJ2-3	CASRRSGGFGDTQYF
TRBV25-1	TRBJ1-2	CASRQGGQGYTF
TRBV5-4	TRBJ1-4	CASSRWVGRDRDEKLFF
TRBV14	TRBJ2-1	CASSRQYNEQFF
TRBV5-6	TRBJ2-5	CASSFRGRVETQYF
TRBV7-2	TRBJ2-2	CASSLESRTGELFF
TRBV7-9	TRBJ2-5	CASRSGLTRETQYF
TRBV29-1	TRBJ1-1	CSVDGQGARNTEAFF
TRBV9	TRBJ1-1	CASSVGVGGTEAFF
TRBV29-1	TRBJ2-4	CSVESGAKNIQYF
TRBV9	TRBJ2-3	CASSVRQGARDTQYF
TRBV2	TRBJ2-5	CASILRSGGGETQYF
TRBV27	TRBJ2-7	CASSPGYEQYF
TRBV28	TRBJ1-1	CASSLIQKNTEAFF
TRBV6-1	TRBJ1-2	CASSEALGRVERGYPF
TRBV5-6	TRBJ2-1	CASSSMAGQILANEQFF
TRBV4-2	TRBJ2-5	CASSSVAGGRFETQYF
TRBV14	TRBJ2-2	CASSQASGGTGELFF
TRBV7-9	TRBJ2-3	CASSFGLQGTDTQYF
TRBV5-8	TRBJ1-4	CASSPGTGIGTNEKLFF
TRBV18	TRBJ2-5	CASSTTETQYF
TRBV14	TRBJ1-3	CASSQEDRGRFGNTIYF
TRBV10-2	TRBJ2-7	CASSERGRHSYEQYF
TRBV4-2	TRBJ2-2	CASSVELAGVSGELFF
TRBV19	TRBJ1-5	CASSSQGNQPQHF
TRBV7-2	TRBJ2-1	CASTQRGGRYNEQFF
TRBV27	TRBJ1-5	CASSPRSQGASNQPQHF
TRBV5-4	TRBJ1-5	CASSQSRGQPQHF
TRBV19	TRBJ2-2	CASRPGQSRELFF
TRBV5-1	TRBJ2-1	CASSRDTPYNEQFF
TRBV10-3	TRBJ2-7	CAISPTGGVYEQYF
TRBV5-3	TRBJ2-2	CARSSVTGILFNRELFF
TRBV29-1	TRBJ2-3	CSVEDRDRDRGTDTQYF
TRBV10-3	TRBJ2-6	CAISDGGANVLTF
TRBV28	TRBJ1-1	CASSLGQWAEAFF
TRBV19	TRBJ2-1	CASSIQLGYEQFF
TRBV4-1	TRBJ2-7	CASSQDSGYEQYF
TRBV5-6	TRBJ1-5	CASSLGRPGNQPQHF
TRBV7-8	TRBJ2-1	CASSFASGGDNEQFF
TRBV7-2	TRBJ2-3	CASSYSGGPVDTQYF
TRBV15	TRBJ1-2	CATSRDRGYTF
TRBV2	TRBJ2-7	CVSSERVLAGGLTYEQYF
TRBV6-1	TRBJ2-3	CASSEVSGGTDTQYF
TRBV6-6	TRBJ2-7	CASSYVATSEQYF
TRBV28	TRBJ1-2	CASHSRYGYTF
TRBV6-5	TRBJ2-7	CASRPQDRGPYEQYF
TRBV7-6	TRBJ1-2	CASSFDIAGSANYGYTF
TRBV10-2	TRBJ1-1	CASKDRVHTEAFF
TRBV7-9	TRBJ1-6	CASSSTGVSSPLHF
TRBV4-2	TRBJ1-5	CASSRGGEGDQPQHF
TRBV18	TRBJ2-1	CASSPLGTGDYNEQFF
TRBV5-6	TRBJ1-1	CASSFGNTEAFF
TRBV7-2	TRBJ2-7	CASSFGQGTYEQYF
TRBV5-1	TRBJ1-4	CASSGTDNEKLFF
TRBV19	TRBJ1-4	CASSLKEKLFF